In its sample, the clone carrying this T cell receptor beta chain was seen a few times. What it recognizes is unknown. The read stops 3 residues short of the end of the CDR3; the missing end is completed from the germline J gene. The data originate from a study of T cell clonality in common variable immunodeficiency. J lost 6 bases, V lost 2 bases, and 1 base had no gene match. The CDR3 covers 14 residues. The V gene's germline CDR1 is LNHDA and CDR2 SQIVND (reference sequence). Data came from immunoSEQ multiplex PCR; TCRdb stores just in-frame clones and leaves some out. This sample has about 18,000 clones, each found more than once. Points from the study as a whole: Fewer deletions and N-nucleotide insertions were reportedly seen in common variable immunodeficiency TCR beta sequences.

The TCR originated in a human donor with common variable immunodeficiency. Sequencing was performed on peripheral blood mononuclear cells. V and J are TRBV19 and TRBJ2-2; 9 bases are shared with TRBD1. CDR3 loop: CASSIWDRAGELFF. The DNA read from the CDR3 is TGTGCCAGTAGTATATGGGACAGGGCCGGGGAG. Full variable domain (remainder filled in from reference TRBV19 and TRBJ2-2): DGGITQSPKYLFRKEGQNVTLSCEQNLNHDAMYWYRQDPGQGLRLIYYSQIVNDFQKGDIAEGYSVSREKKESFPLTVTSAQKNPTAFYLCASSIWDRAGELFFGEGSRLTVL.